This T cell receptor beta chain was captured in a study of T-cell memory formation after mild COVID-19. Points from the study as a whole: CD4/CD8 balance held among clones contracting day 15 to 85, and later expanders leaned CD4+.

Researchers used 5'RACE with constant-segment primers to make TCR alpha and TCR beta cDNA libraries that carry sample barcodes and UMIs. TCRdb called the 5' RACE reads again in MiXCR, with one record for every CDR3 protein. Here the sample spans more than 350,000 distinct CDR3 sequences, approximately 16% being singletons. Germline V lookup: CDR1 MNHNS, CDR2 SASEGT. The CDR3 is 17 residues long. J gave up 3 bases and V 0 bases, and 7 bases lay outside the gene matches. This clonotype was seen a handful of times. As yet, its antigen is unknown. This TCR was recovered from a man aged 18 to 30 who had mild COVID-19 (a few samples of this study predate the infection). Cell type and time point are not known. The sample comprised PBMCs or a T cell subset sorted from them (not recorded which). The chain joins TRBV6-1 to TRBJ1-3; 8 nucleotides match TRBD1. DNA for the CDR3: TGTGCCAGCAGTGAAGCGCTTCGCGGGACAGGTGGAAACACCATATATTTT. Translation gives CASSEALRGTGGNTIYF.